The 20 T cell receptor beta chains listed next were all sequenced from one sample in a study of blood T cell repertoires in COVID-19. The table came from immunoSEQ multiplex PCR; TCRdb's copy has only in-frame clones and leaves some out. The repertoire holds about 140,000 clones, with nearly 90% as singletons. Sequencing input: peripheral blood. The receptors derive from a man between 65 and 85 years old with acute or convalescent COVID-19.

V usage is TRBV12-3 or TRBV12-4 and J usage is TRBJ1-5, with TRBD1 as a possible D gene (5 bases). Trimming removed 6 bases at V and 7 bases at J, with 13 bases between. The CDR3 loop spans 13 amino acids. The CDR3 loop is CASSIKGQQPQHF. The DNA of the CDR3 is TGTGCCAGCAGCATAAAGGGGCAACAGCCCCAGCATTTT.

This chain uses TRBV19 with TRBJ1-5, with D tentatively TRBD1 (6 bases). This CDR3 spans 15 amino acids. The V end was cut by 0 bases, the J end by 6 bases, with 12 bases between. CDR1 and CDR2 (germline): LNHDA, SQIVND (reference sequence). CDR3 protein: CASSIDRGTVQPQHF. In nucleotides, the CDR3 is TGTGCCAGTAGTATAGACAGGGGAACGGTTCAGCCCCAGCATTTT. Full variable domain (missing parts from reference TRBV19 and TRBJ1-5): DGGITQSPKYLFRKEGQNVTLSCEQNLNHDAMYWYRQDPGQGLRLIYYSQIVNDFQKGDIAEGYSVSREKKESFPLTVTSAQKNPTAFYLCASSIDRGTVQPQHFGDGTRLSIL.

The J gene is TRBJ1-5, the V gene TRBV6-6; a weak D match, TRBD1 (5 bases). There are 13 residues in the CDR3. Trimming stripped 6 bases from V and 6 bases from J, with 12 bases between. CDR1 and CDR2 from the germline V gene are MNHNY and SVGAGI (reference sequence). CDR3 residues: CASRQDQGQPQHF. CDR3 in DNA: TGTGCCAGCAGACAAGACCAGGGTCAGCCCCAGCATTTT.

The chain joins TRBV12-3 or TRBV12-4 to TRBJ1-6; no firm D call. The CDR3 covers 13 residues. V gave up 3 bases and J gave up 7 bases, with 7 bases separating them. CDR3 amino acids: CASSFFENSPLHF. As DNA, the CDR3 is TGTGCCAGCAGTTTCTTCGAGAATTCACCCCTCCACTTT.

The chain links TRBV6-5 to TRBJ2-7; D gene unclear. There are 11 residues in the CDR3. Between the trimmed V and J ends, which lost 6 bases and 3 bases, there was a span of 6 bases. Germline V gene data show CDR1 as MNHEY and CDR2 as SVGAGI. The CDR3: CASRDNYEQYF. In DNA form, the CDR3 reads TGTGCCAGCAGAGACAACTACGAGCAGTACTTC.

The chain employs TRBV7-8 and TRBJ1-5; D not certain. Deletions cut 1 base from V and 0 bases from J, with 25 bases between. The germline gives CDR1 SGHVS, CDR2 FQNEAQ. CDR3 length: 21 residues. CDR3 residues: CASSLGGAVPLTLYSNQPQHF. DNA of the CDR3: TGTGCCAGCAGCTTAGGCGGCGCCGTCCCCCTAACCCTTTATAGCAATCAGCCCCAGCATTTT.

This clone was seen a few times. The chain combines TRBV5-1 with TRBJ1-1; 9 bases line up with TRBD1. The CDR3 totals 16 residues. Germline CDR1 SGHRS, CDR2 YFSETQ. The V segment lost 0 bases and the J segment 3 bases; nucleotides outside the gene matches: 6. CDR3 DNA sequence: TGCGCCAGCAGCTTGGAACAGGGGGCTGTTTACACTGAAGCTTTCTTT. Its protein product is CASSLEQGAVYTEAFF.

V gene TRBV7-2 combines with J gene TRBJ1-1; D gene unclear. CDR1 and CDR2 from the germline V gene are SGHTA and FQGNSA. CDR3 length: 14 amino acids. Trimming took 5 bases from V and 5 from J, leaving 15 bases between them. This CDR3 reads CASSPSGIRTEAFF. The CDR3 coding sequence is TGTGCCAGCAGCCCATCCGGGATAAGGACTGAAGCTTTCTTT.

The rearrangement links TRBV5-4 to TRBJ2-7; 7 bases line up with TRBD1. J lost 2 bases, V lost 4 bases, and 6 bases had no gene match. The CDR3 has 14 amino acids. Germline V gene sequence: CDR1 SGHNT, CDR2 YYREEE (reference sequence). The CDR3 loop reads CASSLQGIAYEQYF. The CDR3 DNA reads as TGTGCCAGCAGCCTACAGGGGATCGCCTACGAGCAGTACTTC.

The chain is built from TRBV7-9 and TRBJ1-4, with D hard to call. This CDR3 is built from 14 residues. Germline lookup yields CDR1 SEHNR and CDR2 FQNEAQ (reference sequence). Trimming removed 1 base at V and 11 bases at J, with 14 bases between. This CDR3 is CASSLDSSPAKLFF. The CDR3 coding sequence is TGTGCCAGCAGCTTAGACTCTAGCCCCGCCAAACTGTTTTTT. Supplemented by reference TRBV7-9 and TRBJ1-4, the full variable domain reads DTGVSQNPRHKITKRGQNVTFRCDPISEHNRLYWYRQTLGQGPEFLTYFQNEAQLEKSRLLSDRFSAERPKGSFSTLEIQRTEQGDSAMYLCASSLDSSPAKLFFGSGTQLSVL.

The rearrangement links TRBV3-1 (or the pseudogene TRBV3-2) to TRBJ1-3; maybe TRBD1 (5 bases). The length of the CDR3 is 16 residues. Germline lookup yields CDR1 LGHDT and CDR2 YNNKEL (reference sequence). Trimming removed 0 bases at V and 6 bases at J, with 15 bases between. The CDR3 here is CASSQDSTGILNTIYF. DNA for the CDR3: TGTGCCAGCAGCCAAGATTCCACAGGCATTTTAAACACCATATATTTT.

For the CDR3, the DNA is TGTGCCAGCTCACAGCAAGACAATCAGCCCCAGCATTTT. Its translation is CASSQQDNQPQHF. V is TRBV18 and J is TRBJ1-5, with no clear D. V lost 4 bases and J 3 bases, leaving 7 bases between the germline ends. This CDR3 region has 13 residues. Germline V gene lookup returns CDR1 KGHSH and CDR2 LQKENI.

The V gene is TRBV5-1, the J gene TRBJ2-1; tentatively, D is TRBD1 (5 bases). Germline CDR1 SGHRS, CDR2 YFSETQ. With 4 bases removed from V and 1 base from J, the gap between germline ends came to 12 bases. The CDR3 runs 15 residues. The CDR3 region is CASSPRETSYNEQFF. The DNA of the CDR3 is TGCGCCAGCAGCCCCAGGGAAACGTCCTACAATGAGCAGTTCTTC.

V is TRBV19 and J is TRBJ1-5; 9 positions agree with TRBD1. V was pared by 2 bases and J by 3 bases, with 2 bases of the junction left unmatched. The germline V gene has CDR1 LNHDA and CDR2 SQIVND (reference sequence). The CDR3 contains 15 residues. The CDR3 loop is CASSIKQGANQPQHF. CDR3 in DNA: TGTGCCAGTAGTATAAAACAGGGGGCCAATCAGCCCCAGCATTTT.

This clone is a singleton in its sample. The chain carries TRBV7-9 and TRBJ1-2; 8 nucleotides agree with TRBD1. This CDR3 has 12 amino acids. The V gene's germline CDR1 is SEHNR and CDR2 FQNEAQ (reference sequence). V lost 3 bases to trimming and J lost 13 bases; unmatched junction nucleotides: 7. The CDR3 region is CASSFTGGKSTF. CDR3 nucleotide sequence: TGTGCCAGCAGCTTCACAGGGGGAAAAAGCACCTTC.

The chain uses TRBV3-1 (or the pseudogene TRBV3-2) and TRBJ2-5, with D perhaps TRBD1 (5 bases). Looked up from germline, CDR1 is LGHDT and CDR2 is YNNKEL (reference sequence). The CDR3 is 17 residues long. V lost 1 base to trimming and J lost 7 bases, with 22 bases between them. CDR3 sequence reads: CASSQGPFARVEGTQYF. As DNA, the CDR3 is TGTGCCAGCAGCCAAGGCCCCTTCGCCAGGGTGGAAGGGACCCAGTACTTC.

The chain joins TRBV7-9 to TRBJ2-5; 10 nucleotides align to TRBD1. Trimming removed 4 bases from V and 2 bases from J; junction bases left unmatched: 4. The CDR3 extends over 15 amino acids. CDR1 and CDR2 from the germline V gene are SEHNR and FQNEAQ (reference sequence). CDR3 amino acids: CASSSDRGRQETQYF. The CDR3 DNA is TGTGCCAGCAGCTCGGACAGGGGGAGACAAGAGACCCAGTACTTC. The whole variable domain, remainder taken from reference TRBV7-9 and TRBJ2-5, is DTGVSQNPRHKITKRGQNVTFRCDPISEHNRLYWYRQTLGQGPEFLTYFQNEAQLEKSRLLSDRFSAERPKGSFSTLEIQRTEQGDSAMYLCASSSDRGRQETQYFGPGTRLLVL.

Here the CDR3 DNA reads TGCGCCAGCAGCTTGGGGGGCTGGAATTCACCCCTCCACTTT. Translated, it gives CASSLGGWNSPLHF. The gene calls are TRBV5-1 and TRBJ1-6; a possible D gene is TRBD1 (5 bases). Germline CDR1 is SGHRS and CDR2 is YFSETQ. The V and J ends lost 0 bases and 7 bases respectively, with 8 bases between them. This CDR3 region has 14 residues.

This chain links TRBV25-1 with TRBJ1-2, with TRBD1 matching 9 bases. Per the germline V gene, CDR1 is MGHDK and CDR2 is SYGVNS. The length of the CDR3 is 14 residues. V lost 3 bases, J lost 2 bases, and 1 base stayed unmatched. The CDR3 DNA sequence: TGTGCCAGCAGTGAGGGGACAGGGAACTATGGCTACACCTTC. It codes for CASSEGTGNYGYTF.

The chain employs TRBV6-1 and TRBJ1-3; a weak D match, TRBD1 (5 bases). The CDR3 has 17 amino acids. Trimming pared 3 bases from V and 0 bases from J, leaving 15 bases between. Germline V CDR1 and CDR2: MNHNS, SASEGT. CDR3 coding DNA: TGTGCCAGCAGTGAGGCCCGCGGGGGTGGCTCTGGAAACACCATATATTTT. It codes for CASSEARGGGSGNTIYF.